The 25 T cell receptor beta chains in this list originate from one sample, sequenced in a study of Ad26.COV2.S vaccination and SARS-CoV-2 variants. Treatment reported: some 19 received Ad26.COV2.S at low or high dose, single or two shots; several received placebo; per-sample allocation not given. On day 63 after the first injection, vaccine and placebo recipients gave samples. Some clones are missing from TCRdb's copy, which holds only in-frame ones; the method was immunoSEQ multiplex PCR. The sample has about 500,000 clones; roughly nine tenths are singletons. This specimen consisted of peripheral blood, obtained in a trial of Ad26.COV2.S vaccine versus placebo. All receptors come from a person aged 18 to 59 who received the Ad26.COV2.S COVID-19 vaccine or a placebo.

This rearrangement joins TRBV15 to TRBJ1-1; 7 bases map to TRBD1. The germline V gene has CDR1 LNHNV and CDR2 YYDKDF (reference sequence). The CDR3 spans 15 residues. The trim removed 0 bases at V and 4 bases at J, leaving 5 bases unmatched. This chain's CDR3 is CATSRDKGAGTEAFF. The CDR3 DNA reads TGTGCCACCAGCAGAGACAAGGGGGCCGGCACTGAAGCTTTCTTT.

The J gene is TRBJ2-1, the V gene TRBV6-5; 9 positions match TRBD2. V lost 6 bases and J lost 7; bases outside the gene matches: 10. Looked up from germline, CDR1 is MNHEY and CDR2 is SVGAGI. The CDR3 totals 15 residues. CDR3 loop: CASSPTSGLWNEQFF. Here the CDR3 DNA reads TGTGCCAGCAGCCCGACTAGCGGCCTTTGGAATGAGCAGTTCTTC.

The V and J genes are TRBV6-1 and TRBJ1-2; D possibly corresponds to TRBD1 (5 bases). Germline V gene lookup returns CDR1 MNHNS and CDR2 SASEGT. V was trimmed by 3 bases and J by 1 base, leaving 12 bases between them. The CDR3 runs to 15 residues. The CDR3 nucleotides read TGTGCCAGCAGTGAGAGACAGAGCCTTAACTATGGCTACACCTTC. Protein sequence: CASSERQSLNYGYTF.

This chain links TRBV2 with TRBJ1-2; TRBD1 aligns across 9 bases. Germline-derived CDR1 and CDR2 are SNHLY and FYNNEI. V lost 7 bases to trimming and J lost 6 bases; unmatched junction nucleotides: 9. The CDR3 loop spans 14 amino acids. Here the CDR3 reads CASIPGTGKDGYTF. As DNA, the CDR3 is TGTGCCAGCATCCCCGGGACAGGGAAGGATGGCTACACCTTC.

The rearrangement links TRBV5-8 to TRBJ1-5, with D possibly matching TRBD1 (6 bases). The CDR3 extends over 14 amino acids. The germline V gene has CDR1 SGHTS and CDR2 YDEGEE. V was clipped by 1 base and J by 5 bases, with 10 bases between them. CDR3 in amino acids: CASSLSGGHQPQHF. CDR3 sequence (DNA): TGTGCCAGCAGCTTGAGCGGGGGCCATCAGCCCCAGCATTTT.

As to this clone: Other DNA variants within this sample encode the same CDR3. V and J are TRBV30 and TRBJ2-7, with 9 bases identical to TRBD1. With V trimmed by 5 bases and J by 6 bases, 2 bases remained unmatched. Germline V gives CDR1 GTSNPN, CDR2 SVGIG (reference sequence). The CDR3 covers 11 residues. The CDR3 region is CAWGTGREQYF. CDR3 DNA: TGTGCCTGGGGGACAGGGCGCGAGCAGTACTTC. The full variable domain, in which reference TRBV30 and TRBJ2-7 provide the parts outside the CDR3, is SQTIHQWPATLVQPVGSPLSLECTVEGTSNPNLYWYRQAAGRGLQLLFYSVGIGQISSEVPQNLSASRPQDRQFILSSKKLLLSDSGFYLCAWGTGREQYFGPGTRLTVT.

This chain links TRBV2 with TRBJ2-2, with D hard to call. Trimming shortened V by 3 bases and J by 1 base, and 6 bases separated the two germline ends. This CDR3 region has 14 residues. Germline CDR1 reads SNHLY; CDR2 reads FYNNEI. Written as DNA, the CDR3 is TGTGCCAGCAGTGACCTTGGGAACACCGGGGAGCTGTTTTTT. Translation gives CASSDLGNTGELFF.

The CDR3 here is CASSESRSWYGYTF. As DNA, the CDR3 is TGTGCCAGCAGTGAATCCAGGTCTTGGTATGGCTACACCTTC. This rearrangement joins TRBV6-1 to TRBJ1-2; D is uncertain. With 2 bases removed from V and 5 bases from J, the gap between germline ends came to 12 bases. Germline V gene sequence: CDR1 MNHNS, CDR2 SASEGT. The CDR3 consists of 14 residues.

The CDR3, as DNA: TGCGCCAGCAGCCCTACTCGGACAGAGTATCACGAGCAGTACTTC. The encoded protein is CASSPTRTEYHEQYF. The chain uses TRBV4-1 and TRBJ2-7; TRBD1 is a possible D gene (6 bases). This CDR3 has 15 amino acids. Trimming cost V 4 bases and J 5 bases, with 18 bases left between them. Germline loops: CDR1 MGHRA, CDR2 YSYEKL.

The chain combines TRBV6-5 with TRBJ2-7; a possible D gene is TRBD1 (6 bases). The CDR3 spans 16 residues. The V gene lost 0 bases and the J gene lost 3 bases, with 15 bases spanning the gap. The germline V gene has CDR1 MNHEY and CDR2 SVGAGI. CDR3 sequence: CASSYSRSRGNYEQYF. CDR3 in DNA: TGTGCCAGCAGTTACTCTCGTTCCAGGGGTAACTACGAGCAGTACTTC.

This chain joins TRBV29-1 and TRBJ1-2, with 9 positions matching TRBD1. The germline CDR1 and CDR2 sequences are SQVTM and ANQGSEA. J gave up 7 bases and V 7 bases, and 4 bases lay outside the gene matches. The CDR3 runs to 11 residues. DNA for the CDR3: TGCAGCGATCGACAGGGGGTTGGCTACACCTTC. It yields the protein CSDRQGVGYTF. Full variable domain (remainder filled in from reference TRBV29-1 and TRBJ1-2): SAVISQKPSRDICQRGTSLTIQCQVDSQVTMMFWYRQQPGQSLTLIATANQGSEATYESGFVIDKFPISRPNLTFSTLTVSNMSPEDSSIYLCSDRQGVGYTFGSGTRLTVV.

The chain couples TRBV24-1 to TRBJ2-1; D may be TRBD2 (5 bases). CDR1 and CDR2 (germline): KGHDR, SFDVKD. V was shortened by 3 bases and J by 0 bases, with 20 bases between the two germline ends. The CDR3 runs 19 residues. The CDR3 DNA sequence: TGTGCCACCAGTGATACCTATAGAGTACAGCGGAGCTCCTACAATGAGCAGTTCTTC. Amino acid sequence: CATSDTYRVQRSSYNEQFF.

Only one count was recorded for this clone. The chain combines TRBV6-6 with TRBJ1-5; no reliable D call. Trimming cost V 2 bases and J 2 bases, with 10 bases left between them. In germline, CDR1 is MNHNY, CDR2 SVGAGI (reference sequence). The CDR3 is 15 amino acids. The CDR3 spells CASSYPGDGNQPQHF. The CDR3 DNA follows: TGTGCCAGCAGTTACCCGGGCGATGGCAATCAGCCCCAGCATTTT.

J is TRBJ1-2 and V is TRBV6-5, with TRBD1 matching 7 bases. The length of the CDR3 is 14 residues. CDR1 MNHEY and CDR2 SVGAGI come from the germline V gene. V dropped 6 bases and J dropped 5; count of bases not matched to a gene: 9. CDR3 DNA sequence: TGTGCCAGCAGCCCGGCTCTACAGGGGTATGGCTACACCTTC. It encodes CASSPALQGYGYTF.

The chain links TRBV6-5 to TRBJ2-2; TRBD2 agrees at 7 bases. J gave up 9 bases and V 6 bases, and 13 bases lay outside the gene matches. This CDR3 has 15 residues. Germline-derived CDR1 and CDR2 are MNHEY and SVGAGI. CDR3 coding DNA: TGTGCCAGCAGGGATGGACTAGTGAGGACCCGGGAGCTGTTTTTT. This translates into CASRDGLVRTRELFF.

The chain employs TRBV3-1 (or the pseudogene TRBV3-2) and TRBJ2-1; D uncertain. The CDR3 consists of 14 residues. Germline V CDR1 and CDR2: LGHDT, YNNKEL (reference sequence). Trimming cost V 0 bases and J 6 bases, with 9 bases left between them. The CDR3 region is CASSQEGSSNEQFF. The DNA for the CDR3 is TGTGCCAGCAGCCAAGAGGGCAGTTCCAATGAGCAGTTCTTC.

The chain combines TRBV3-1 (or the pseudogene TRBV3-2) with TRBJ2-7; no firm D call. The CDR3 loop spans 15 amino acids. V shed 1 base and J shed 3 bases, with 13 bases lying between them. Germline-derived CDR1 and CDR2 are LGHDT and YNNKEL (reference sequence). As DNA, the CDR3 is TGTGCCAGCAGCCAAGGAGCCTTCGGGTACTACGAGCAGTACTTC. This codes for CASSQGAFGYYEQYF.

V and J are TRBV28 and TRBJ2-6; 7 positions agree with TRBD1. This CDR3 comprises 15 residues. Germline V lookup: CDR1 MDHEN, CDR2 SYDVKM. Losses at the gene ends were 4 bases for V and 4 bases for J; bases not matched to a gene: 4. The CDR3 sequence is CASSSGTAGANVLTF. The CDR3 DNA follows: TGTGCCAGCAGTTCGGGGACAGCCGGGGCCAACGTCCTGACTTTC.

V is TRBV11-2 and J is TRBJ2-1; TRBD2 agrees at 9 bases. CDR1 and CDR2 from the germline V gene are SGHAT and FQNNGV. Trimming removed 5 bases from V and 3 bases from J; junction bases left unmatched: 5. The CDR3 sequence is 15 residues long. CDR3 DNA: TGTGCCAGCAGCATCAGCGGGGGGCGCTACAATGAGCAGTTCTTC. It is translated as CASSISGGRYNEQFF.

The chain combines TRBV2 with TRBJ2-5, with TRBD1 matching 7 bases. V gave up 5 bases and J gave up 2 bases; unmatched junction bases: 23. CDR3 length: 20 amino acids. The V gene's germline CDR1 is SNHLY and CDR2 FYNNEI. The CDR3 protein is CASSLPGQSQPSSKQETQYF. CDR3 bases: TGTGCCAGCAGTCTACCGGGACAGAGTCAACCGAGTTCCAAACAAGAGACCCAGTACTTC. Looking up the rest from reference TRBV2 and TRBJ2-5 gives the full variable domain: EPEVTQTPSHQVTQMGQEVILRCVPISNHLYFYWYRQILGQKVEFLVSFYNNEISEKSEIFDDQFSVERPDGSNFTLKIRSTKLEDSAMYFCASSLPGQSQPSSKQETQYFGPGTRLLVL.

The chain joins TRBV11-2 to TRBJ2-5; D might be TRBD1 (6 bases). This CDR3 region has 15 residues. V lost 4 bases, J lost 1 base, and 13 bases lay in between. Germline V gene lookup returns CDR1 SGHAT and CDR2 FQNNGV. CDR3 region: CASSSFGQSQETQYF. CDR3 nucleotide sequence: TGTGCCAGCAGCTCCTTCGGACAGAGCCAAGAGACCCAGTACTTC.

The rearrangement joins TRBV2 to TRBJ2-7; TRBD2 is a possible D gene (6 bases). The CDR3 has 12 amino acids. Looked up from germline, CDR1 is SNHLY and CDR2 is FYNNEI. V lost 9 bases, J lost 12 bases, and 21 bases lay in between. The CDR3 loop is CASLGLTSYRYF. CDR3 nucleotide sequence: TGTGCCAGTCTAGGGCTGACTAGTTATCGGTACTTC.

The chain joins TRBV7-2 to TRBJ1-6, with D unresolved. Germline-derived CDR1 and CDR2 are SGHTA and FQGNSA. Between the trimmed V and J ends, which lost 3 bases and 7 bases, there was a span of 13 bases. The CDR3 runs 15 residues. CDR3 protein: CASSLLGSSNSPLHF. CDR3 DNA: TGTGCCAGCAGCTTGTTGGGGAGCAGCAATTCACCCCTCCACTTT. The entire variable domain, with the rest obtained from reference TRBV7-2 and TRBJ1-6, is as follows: GAGVSQSPSNKVTEKGKDVELRCDPISGHTALYWYRQSLGQGLEFLIYFQGNSAPDKSGLPSDRFSAERTGGSVSTLTIQRTQQEDSAVYLCASSLLGSSNSPLHFGNGTRLTVT.

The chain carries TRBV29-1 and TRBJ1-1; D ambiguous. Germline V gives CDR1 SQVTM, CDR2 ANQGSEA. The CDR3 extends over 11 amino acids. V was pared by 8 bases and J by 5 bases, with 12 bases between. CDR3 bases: TGCAGCTCTCAAGTCGGGACTGAAGCTTTCTTT. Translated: CSSQVGTEAFF.

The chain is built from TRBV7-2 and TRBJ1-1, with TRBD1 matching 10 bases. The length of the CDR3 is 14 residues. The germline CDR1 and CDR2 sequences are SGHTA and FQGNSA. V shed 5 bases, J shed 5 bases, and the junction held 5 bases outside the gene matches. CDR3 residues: CASSPRQGATEAFF. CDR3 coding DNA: TGTGCCAGCAGCCCTCGACAGGGGGCAACTGAAGCTTTCTTT.